The 25 T cell receptor beta chains given below trace back to one sample, sequenced in a study of cytomegalovirus exposure and HLA in healthy donors. The PCR employed 60 Vbeta primers together with 13 Jbeta primers. TCRdb's table, derived via immunoSEQ multiplex PCR, lists solely in-frame clones and lacks some. The sample carries 90,000 to 95,000 clones, approximately 80% recorded once. Sequenced material: PBMCs. These receptors originate from a man between 18 and 35 years old in good health and CMV-seronegative.

V is TRBV13 and J is TRBJ1-2; tentative D call: TRBD1 (5 bases). This CDR3 has 15 residues. CDR1 and CDR2 (germline): PRHDT, FYEKMQ (reference sequence). Trimming stripped 0 bases from V and 3 bases from J, with 11 bases between. CDR3 sequence reads: CASSLGGRVDYGYTF. The CDR3 DNA reads as TGTGCCAGCAGCTTAGGCGGCAGGGTCGACTATGGCTACACCTTC. Together with reference TRBV13 and TRBJ1-2, the CDR3 gives the full variable domain: AAGVIQSPRHLIKEKRETATLKCYPIPRHDTVYWYQQGPGQDPQFLISFYEKMQSDKGSIPDRFSAQQFSDYHSELNMSSLELGDSALYFCASSLGGRVDYGYTFGSGTRLTVV.

The chain employs TRBV2 and TRBJ1-2; 9 bases are shared with TRBD1. Trimming cost V 9 bases and J 5 bases; bases outside gene matches: 10. Germline CDR1 SNHLY, CDR2 FYNNEI. CDR3 length: 14 residues. CDR3 nucleotides: TGTGCCAGGGCAGGGGACAGGGAAAATTATGGCTACACCTTC. This translates into CARAGDRENYGYTF.

This rearrangement joins TRBV14 to TRBJ2-7, with 7 nucleotides matching TRBD1. With V trimmed by 1 base and J by 2 bases, 2 bases remained unmatched. There are 14 residues in the CDR3. Germline assignment: CDR1 SGHDN and CDR2 FVKESK. The CDR3: CASSQGQGTYEQYF. The CDR3 nucleotides are TGTGCCAGCAGCCAAGGACAGGGAACCTACGAGCAGTACTTC.

This clone has only one observation. The chain uses TRBV11-2 and TRBJ1-2; 8 nucleotides agree with TRBD1. Germline V gene lookup returns CDR1 SGHAT and CDR2 FQNNGV. V lost 5 bases to trimming and J lost 5 bases; unmatched junction nucleotides: 7. The CDR3 covers 14 residues. This CDR3 is CASSPGQGNYGYTF. The DNA of the CDR3 is TGTGCCAGCAGCCCCGGACAGGGTAATTATGGCTACACCTTC.

The chain has TRBV7-3 and TRBJ2-7; D is possibly TRBD1 (6 bases). V lost 4 bases, J lost 4 bases, and 11 bases lay in between. This CDR3 region has 13 residues. Looked up from germline, CDR1 is SGHTA and CDR2 is FQGTGA. CDR3 loop: CASSSTGRYEQYF. The CDR3 region has the DNA TGTGCCAGCAGCTCGACAGGACGATACGAGCAGTACTTC. Full variable domain (missing parts from reference TRBV7-3 and TRBJ2-7): GAGVSQTPSNKVTEKGKYVELRCDPISGHTALYWYRQSLGQGPEFLIYFQGTGAADDSGLPNDRFFAVRPEGSVSTLKIQRTERGDSAVYLCASSSTGRYEQYFGPGTRLTVT.

The rearrangement joins TRBV7-9 to TRBJ1-5; 7 nucleotides align to TRBD1. After removal of 0 bases from V and 2 bases from J, the junction contained 1 base not matched to a gene. The CDR3 is 15 amino acids. Germline CDR1 is SEHNR and CDR2 is FQNEAQ (reference sequence). The CDR3 bases are TGTGCCAGCAGCTTAGCAGGGACAGGCAATCAGCCCCAGCATTTT. As protein: CASSLAGTGNQPQHF.

The chain combines TRBV4-2 with TRBJ1-1, with 7 bases aligning to TRBD1. Trimming took 2 bases from V and 0 from J; bases not matched to a gene: 9. The CDR3 contains 17 residues. Germline V gives CDR1 LGHNA, CDR2 YNFKEQ. This chain's CDR3 is CASSQHAGTAMNTEAFF. As DNA, the CDR3 is TGTGCCAGCAGCCAACACGCCGGGACAGCAATGAACACTGAAGCTTTCTTT.

The chain links TRBV6-5 to TRBJ1-1; 8 positions agree with TRBD1. This CDR3 region has 14 residues. CDR1 and CDR2 from the germline V gene are MNHEY and SVGAGI. Trimming took 4 bases from V and 2 from J; bases not matched to a gene: 3. DNA for the CDR3: TGTGCCAGCAGTTTGGACAGGGTAAACACTGAAGCTTTCTTT. Its protein product is CASSLDRVNTEAFF.

The CDR3 reads CASSVRQGTYGYTF. In nucleotides, the CDR3 is TGTGCCAGCAGTGTCCGACAGGGGACCTATGGCTACACCTTC. The chain joins TRBV27 to TRBJ1-2, with TRBD1 identical over 8 bases. Losses at the gene ends were 5 bases for V and 4 bases for J; bases not matched to a gene: 6. The CDR3 is 14 amino acids. The germline gives CDR1 MNHEY, CDR2 SMNVEV (reference sequence).

The CDR3 region is CAWGRTAYEQYF. CDR3 in DNA: TGTGCCTGGGGCCGGACAGCCTACGAGCAGTACTTC. This chain connects TRBV30 to TRBJ2-7, with D perhaps TRBD1 (6 bases). This CDR3 comprises 12 residues. Germline CDR1 is GTSNPN and CDR2 is SVGIG (reference sequence). V lost 5 bases and J 2 bases, leaving 10 bases between the germline ends.

The J gene is TRBJ2-7, the V gene TRBV2; 9 bases are a match to TRBD1. Germline assignment: CDR1 SNHLY and CDR2 FYNNEI. The trim removed 4 bases at V and 7 bases at J, leaving 5 bases unmatched. This CDR3 spans 13 amino acids. CDR3 nucleotides: TGTGCCAGCAGTGCTAACAGGGGGCAGGAGCAGTACTTC. Translating gives CASSANRGQEQYF.

The chain joins TRBV27 to TRBJ2-6; TRBD1 matches at 7 bases. The V and J ends lost 4 bases and 2 bases, in that order; junction bases with no gene match: 5. The CDR3 runs to 16 residues. Germline V gene data show CDR1 as MNHEY and CDR2 as SMNVEV (reference sequence). The CDR3 protein is CASSSQGQTGANVLTF. CDR3 nucleotides: TGTGCCAGCAGTTCGCAGGGACAGACTGGGGCCAACGTCCTGACTTTC.

J is TRBJ2-3 and V is TRBV19; maybe TRBD1 (6 bases). Per the germline V gene, CDR1 is LNHDA and CDR2 is SQIVND (reference sequence). The CDR3 extends over 12 amino acids. The V gene lost 3 bases and the J gene lost 9 bases, with 10 bases spanning the gap. CDR3 residues: CASSIGQGTQYF. As DNA, the CDR3 is TGTGCCAGTAGTATCGGTCAGGGGACGCAGTATTTT. The full variable domain, in which reference TRBV19 and TRBJ2-3 provide the parts outside the CDR3, is DGGITQSPKYLFRKEGQNVTLSCEQNLNHDAMYWYRQDPGQGLRLIYYSQIVNDFQKGDIAEGYSVSREKKESFPLTVTSAQKNPTAFYLCASSIGQGTQYFGPGTRLTVL.

The chain links TRBV7-2 to TRBJ2-3, with D uncertain. Germline CDR1 and CDR2: SGHTA and FQGNSA. The CDR3 has 15 residues. Deletions cut 1 base from V and 5 bases from J, with 13 bases between. The CDR3: CASSLVFKARDTQYF. CDR3 DNA: TGTGCCAGCAGCTTAGTTTTTAAGGCTAGAGATACGCAGTATTTT.

The chain carries TRBV19 and TRBJ2-7; 10 positions match TRBD1. Germline V gives CDR1 LNHDA, CDR2 SQIVND (reference sequence). This CDR3 has 15 amino acids. V was pared by 3 bases and J by 2 bases, with 4 bases of the junction left unmatched. CDR3 nucleotide sequence: TGTGCCAGTAGTATTGGGACAGGGGAAACCTACGAGCAGTACTTC. Its protein is CASSIGTGETYEQYF.

The CDR3 DNA reads TGTGCCAGCTCACCACCGGGGGGTTCAGATACGCAGTATTTT. The encoded protein is CASSPPGGSDTQYF. The chain carries TRBV18 and TRBJ2-3; possibly TRBD2 for D (6 bases). Trimming removed 0 bases from V and 4 bases from J, with 8 bases in between. The length of the CDR3 is 14 residues. Germline V CDR1 and CDR2: KGHSH, LQKENI.

This chain connects TRBV28 to TRBJ2-7, with TRBD2 matching over 9 bases. Germline loops: CDR1 MDHEN, CDR2 SYDVKM. There are 17 residues in the CDR3. The V gene end was trimmed by 0 bases and the J gene end by 0 bases; junction bases not matched to a gene: 6. The CDR3 protein is CASSLWSGGFSSYEQYF. The CDR3 bases are TGTGCCAGCAGTTTATGGAGCGGGGGGTTTAGCTCCTACGAGCAGTACTTC.

The V gene is TRBV5-1, the J gene TRBJ2-7, with TRBD1 matching 7 bases. This CDR3 comprises 15 residues. Germline CDR1 SGHRS, CDR2 YFSETQ. The junction had 9 bases not matched to a gene; V was cut back by 4 bases and J by 2 bases. CDR3 DNA: TGCGCCAGCAGCGGGGGACAGTTAGGTACCTACGAGCAGTACTTC. This codes for CASSGGQLGTYEQYF. Variable domain in full (rest from reference TRBV5-1 and TRBJ2-7): KAGVTQTPRYLIKTRGQQVTLSCSPISGHRSVSWYQQTPGQGLQFLFEYFSETQRNKGNFPGRFSGRQFSNSRSEMNVSTLELGDSALYLCASSGGQLGTYEQYFGPGTRLTVT.

The chain employs TRBV5-1 and TRBJ2-2; possible D gene TRBD1, 6 bases. The CDR3 sequence is 15 residues long. The germline V and J ends were trimmed by 7 bases and 0 bases, with 13 bases remaining between them. Per the germline V gene, CDR1 is SGHRS and CDR2 is YFSETQ. CDR3 DNA sequence: TGCGCCAGCTGGAGTGGGGGCGCGAACACCGGGGAGCTGTTTTTT. This sequence encodes CASWSGGANTGELFF. The variable domain in full, completed from reference TRBV5-1 and TRBJ2-2, reads KAGVTQTPRYLIKTRGQQVTLSCSPISGHRSVSWYQQTPGQGLQFLFEYFSETQRNKGNFPGRFSGRQFSNSRSEMNVSTLELGDSALYLCASWSGGANTGELFFGEGSRLTVL.

V is TRBV19 and J is TRBJ1-1, with D possibly TRBD1 on 5 matching bases. Germline V gives CDR1 LNHDA, CDR2 SQIVND (reference sequence). The CDR3 is made up of 15 amino acids. Trimming removed 3 bases from V and 4 bases from J, with 15 bases in between. The CDR3 DNA reads TGTGCCAGTAGTATGGTCGGGGGTGGAGGCACTGAAGCTTTCTTT. This sequence encodes CASSMVGGGGTEAFF.

The rearrangement joins TRBV19 to TRBJ1-1; maybe TRBD1 (6 bases). Germline loops: CDR1 LNHDA, CDR2 SQIVND (reference sequence). The CDR3 spans 14 residues. The ends were cut back, 7 bases at V and 2 bases at J, with 14 bases in the middle. This CDR3 reads CASTSDRINTEAFF. In nucleotides, the CDR3 is TGTGCCAGTACCTCGGACAGAATTAACACTGAAGCTTTCTTT.

V is TRBV5-1 and J is TRBJ2-3; 9 bases match TRBD2. CDR1 and CDR2 from the germline V gene are SGHRS and YFSETQ. Germline trimming cut 3 bases from V and 7 bases from J; bases unmatched to any gene: 6. The CDR3 covers 14 residues. In DNA, the CDR3 is TGCGCCAGCAGCTCCAGCGGGGGGCTTTATACGCAGTATTTT. It codes for CASSSSGGLYTQYF.

This clone was found once. The J gene is TRBJ2-7, the V gene TRBV25-1; a possible D gene is TRBD1 (8 bases). V gave up 5 bases and J gave up 3 bases, with 14 bases separating them. Germline values: CDR1 MGHDK, CDR2 SYGVNS. The CDR3 extends over 14 amino acids. Written as DNA, the CDR3 is TGTGCCAGCAGTAAACAGGGGGGGATCTACGAGCAGTACTTC. It codes for CASSKQGGIYEQYF.

This chain joins TRBV27 and TRBJ1-5, with D possibly being TRBD1 (6 bases). Trimming removed 3 bases from V and 4 bases from J, with 10 bases in between. Germline-derived CDR1 and CDR2 are MNHEY and SMNVEV (reference sequence). This CDR3 spans 14 amino acids. The CDR3 nucleotides are TGTGCCAGCAGTTTTGGAGGACAGAATCAGCCCCAGCATTTT. Translated, it gives CASSFGGQNQPQHF.

The V call is TRBV9, the J call TRBJ2-7; a weak D match, TRBD2 (6 bases). This CDR3 region has 16 residues. Trimming removed 1 base from V and 0 bases from J, with 14 bases in between. The germline V gene has CDR1 SGDLS and CDR2 YYNGEE. The CDR3 protein is CASSVHERDFSYEQYF. The CDR3 region has the DNA TGTGCCAGCAGCGTACATGAAAGGGACTTCTCCTACGAGCAGTACTTC.